A selection of T cell receptor beta chains follows, all from one sample in a study of blood T cell repertoires in COVID-19. Sequencing used immunoSEQ multiplex PCR; TCRdb keeps in-frame clones, though not all of them. The repertoire holds hundreds of thousands of clones, with 85% as singletons. Sequenced sample: peripheral blood. The receptors here all came from a man aged 45-60 years with active or convalescent COVID-19. Each CDR3 is given with its conserved first and last residue. Fields, in order: D gene, J gene, V gene, CDR3 DNA, CDR3 protein. A D gene is named only where the DNA matches it firmly.

. | TRBJ1-1 | TRBV29-1 | TGCAGCGTTGGGGACACGAACACTGAAGCTTTCTTT | CSVGDTNTEAFF
TRBD2 | TRBJ2-1 | TRBV5-1 | TGCGCCAGCAGCTTGGGTGGGAGGGGTTACAATGAGCAGTTCTTC | CASSLGGRGYNEQFF
TRBD1 | TRBJ1-5 | TRBV5-5 | TGTGCCAGCAGTTTGGTACAGGGGAATCAGCCCCAGCATTTT | CASSLVQGNQPQHF
TRBD2 | TRBJ2-7 | TRBV5-1 | TGCGCCAGCAGCCCGGGGGGTACCCCCTACGAGCAGTACTTC | CASSPGGTPYEQYF
. | TRBJ2-6 | TRBV27 | TGTGCCTCCCGGGGCTCTGGGGCCAACGTCCTGACTTTC | CASRGSGANVLTF
. | TRBJ1-1 | TRBV6-6 | TGTGCCAGCAGTAGGCCGGGGAACACTGAAGCTTTCTTT | CASSRPGNTEAFF
. | TRBJ1-1 | TRBV5-6 | TGTGCCAGCAGCCAACGACAGGAAGCTTTCTTT | CASSQRQEAFF
. | TRBJ2-3 | TRBV5-1 | TGCGCCAGCAGGTCCGTTATTACAGATACGCAGTATTTT | CASRSVITDTQYF
TRBD2 | TRBJ2-3 | TRBV6-2/TRBV6-3 | TGTGCCAGCAGCCCTACCCTGAAGGGTAGCGGGACGCGTACAGATACGCAGTATTTT | CASSPTLKGSGTRTDTQYF
. | TRBJ2-7 | TRBV20-1 | TGCAGTGTTAATTCAGGGTTTGAGCAGTACTTC | CSVNSGFEQYF
. | TRBJ2-3 | TRBV11-3 | TGTGCCAGCAGCCTCGGGGGTAGGACAGATACGCAGTATTTT | CASSLGGRTDTQYF